This TCR beta chain was obtained from a study of blood T cell repertoires in COVID-19. Study-wide context: Sites across the United States, Italy and Spain contributed samples from acute and convalescent COVID-19. T cells, B-cell-depleted T cells, or PBMCs supplied cDNA or gDNA.

Germline V gene lookup returns CDR1 SGHRS and CDR2 YFSETQ. The CDR3 is made up of 15 amino acids. Trimming took off 0 bases at V and 0 bases at J, with 9 bases between the two ends. Original processing notes: For nucleated cells, counts were estimated from reference gene primer amplification. TCRdb's copy holds only in-frame clones and misses some; the assay was immunoSEQ multiplex PCR. V and J calls and clone size are given by that table; D and trimming were obtained from the DNA. The data hold more than 120,000 clones, with about 90% observed a single time. The rearrangement links TRBV5-1 to TRBJ1-1; weak D call: TRBD1 (6 bases). This clonotype was obtained from a man in his forties or fifties who had recovered from COVID-19. The sequencing input was peripheral blood. Here the CDR3 reads CASSLGTGLNTEAFF. The CDR3 DNA is TGCGCCAGCAGCTTGGGTACAGGGTTGAACACTGAAGCTTTCTTT.